Below, 31 T cell receptor beta chains from the same sample are listed, as sequenced in a study of beta chain features in type 1 diabetes. Findings and limits, study-wide: Among patients with Type 1 diabetes, TCRB CDR3s were moderately but significantly shorter in every one of the four CD4+ subsets.

Antigens for these TCRs are unknown. Investigators reverse transcribed all isolated RNA, so they sequenced expressed TCRB transcripts. Method: immunoSEQ multiplex PCR; TCRdb's copy keeps in-frame clones and lacks some. The sample shows a few hundred thousand clones, approximately 13% of them seen only once. The sequencing input was naive CD4+ T cells from blood. Receptors originate from a man under 40 with type 1 diabetes.

This clone was detected a few times. This chain links TRBV9 with TRBJ2-7, with 7 bases matching TRBD2. The ends lost 0 bases at V and 2 bases at J; junction bases unmatched: 5. Germline CDR1 SGDLS, CDR2 YYNGEE. The CDR3 is 15 residues long. In DNA, the CDR3 is TGTGCCAGCAGCGTAGCTAGCGGTTATACCTACGAGCAGTACTTC. It specifies CASSVASGYTYEQYF. The full variable domain, with the rest looked up from reference TRBV9 and TRBJ2-7, is DSGVTQTPKHLITATGQRVTLRCSPRSGDLSVYWYQQSLDQGLQFLIQYYNGEERAKGNILERFSAQQFPDLHSELNLSSLELGDSALYFCASSVASGYTYEQYFGPGTRLTVT.

This clone appeared a few times. The chain recombines TRBV19 with TRBJ2-2; 9 positions agree with TRBD2. Trimming took 7 bases from V and 2 from J; bases not matched to a gene: 11. Germline CDR1 reads LNHDA; CDR2 reads SQIVND (reference sequence). The CDR3 sequence is 17 residues long. The DNA of the CDR3 is TGTGCCAGTAACCAGGTCAGCGGGGGGCGTAACACCGGGGAGCTGTTTTTT. Translating it yields CASNQVSGGRNTGELFF.

The chain recombines TRBV30 with TRBJ1-5; no clear D. Trimming pared 0 bases from V and 3 bases from J, leaving 6 bases between. The germline V gene encodes CDR1 GTSNPN and CDR2 SVGIG (reference sequence). The CDR3 extends over 13 amino acids. The DNA of the CDR3 is TGTGCCTGGAGTGTACGGGACAATCAGCCCCAGCATTTT. This translates into CAWSVRDNQPQHF.

The chain couples TRBV18 to TRBJ2-7, with D tentatively TRBD1 (6 bases). V lost 3 bases and J 4 bases, leaving 13 bases between the germline ends. Germline CDR1 is KGHSH and CDR2 is LQKENI. The CDR3 spans 14 residues. Written as DNA, the CDR3 is TGTGCCAGCTCACCTGGGACACTCGAATACGAGCAGTACTTC. Translated: CASSPGTLEYEQYF.

This chain uses TRBV4-2 with TRBJ2-3; possible D gene TRBD1, 5 bases. CDR1 and CDR2 (germline): LGHNA, YNFKEQ. Deletions cut 1 base from V and 3 bases from J, with 5 bases between. The CDR3 runs to 13 residues. The CDR3 loop reads CASSQGQTDTQYF. CDR3 sequence (DNA): TGTGCCAGCAGCCAAGGACAGACAGATACGCAGTATTTT.

The V call is TRBV2, the J call TRBJ2-5; D is possibly TRBD1 (5 bases). Trimming shortened V by 7 bases and J by 1 base, and 10 bases separated the two germline ends. This CDR3 is 13 amino acids long. Germline CDR1 and CDR2: SNHLY and FYNNEI. CDR3 residues: CASMRTFQETQYF. DNA of the CDR3: TGTGCCAGCATGAGGACATTCCAAGAGACCCAGTACTTC. Filled out from reference TRBV2 and TRBJ2-5, the complete variable domain reads EPEVTQTPSHQVTQMGQEVILRCVPISNHLYFYWYRQILGQKVEFLVSFYNNEISEKSEIFDDQFSVERPDGSNFTLKIRSTKLEDSAMYFCASMRTFQETQYFGPGTRLLVL.

V is TRBV25-1 and J is TRBJ2-1, with TRBD2 matching 14 bases. This CDR3 contains 17 residues. Germline assignment: CDR1 MGHDK and CDR2 SYGVNS. V shed 7 bases and J 6 bases; nucleotides not matched to a gene: 11. The DNA for the CDR3 is TGTGCCAGCACTCCGGGACTAGCGGGAGAACATTTCAATGAGCAGTTCTTC. Translation gives CASTPGLAGEHFNEQFF.

V gene TRBV29-1 combines with J gene TRBJ2-7, with 12 bases lining up with TRBD1. CDR1 is SQVTM, CDR2 ANQGSEA, per germline. V was pared by 0 bases and J by 5 bases, with 5 bases of the junction left unmatched. The CDR3 extends over 15 amino acids. This chain's CDR3 is CSVEDGGQGAHEQYF. The DNA of the CDR3 is TGCAGCGTTGAAGATGGGGGACAGGGGGCCCACGAGCAGTACTTC.

The chain is built from TRBV12-5 and TRBJ1-1; D unclear. V lost 5 bases and J lost 4, with 8 bases in between. The CDR3 has 12 amino acids. CDR1 and CDR2 (germline): LGHNT, FRNRAP. The CDR3 DNA sequence: TGTGCTAGTGGTGGCACCTTCACTGAAGCTTTCTTT. As protein: CASGGTFTEAFF.

The CDR3 coding sequence is TGCGCCAGCGGTGGAGGGGTTCGGGAGAACACCGGGGAGCTGTTTTTT. Translated, it gives CASGGGVRENTGELFF. The chain recombines TRBV5-1 with TRBJ2-2, with a tentative D call TRBD2 (6 bases). V gave up 7 bases and J gave up 1 base, with 17 bases separating them. Germline assignment: CDR1 SGHRS and CDR2 YFSETQ. There are 16 residues in the CDR3.

The sample holds a few counts of this clone. The gene calls are TRBV7-7 and TRBJ1-1; D ambiguous. CDR1 is SSHAT and CDR2 is FNYEAQ in the germline V gene (reference sequence). The CDR3 is 13 amino acids. Trimming took off 5 bases at V and 0 bases at J, with 7 bases between the two ends. DNA of the CDR3: TGTGCCAGCAGCCTGAGGTTGAACACTGAAGCTTTCTTT. Translation gives CASSLRLNTEAFF.

This clone was picked up a small number of times. The genes are TRBV18 and TRBJ1-4; no clear D. V gave up 2 bases and J gave up 6 bases, with 13 bases separating them. The CDR3 covers 15 residues. In germline, CDR1 is KGHSH, CDR2 LQKENI. The CDR3 sequence is CASSPGSGEHEKLFF. The CDR3 DNA follows: TGTGCCAGCTCACCAGGGAGCGGGGAACATGAAAAACTGTTTTTT.

This clone was detected a few times. This chain links TRBV4-1 with TRBJ1-1, with D possibly TRBD1 on 5 matching bases. Germline CDR1 is MGHRA and CDR2 is YSYEKL. V was pared by 4 bases and J by 3 bases, with 15 bases between. This CDR3 is 15 amino acids long. As DNA, the CDR3 is TGCGCCAGCAGCCTAACACGGGGGGGAGACACTGAAGCTTTCTTT. It is translated as CASSLTRGGDTEAFF.

V gene TRBV5-4 combines with J gene TRBJ1-1; 7 bases are a match to TRBD1. Germline assignment: CDR1 SGHNT and CDR2 YYREEE (reference sequence). V lost 2 bases and J lost 5; bases outside the gene matches: 6. The CDR3 is made up of 14 amino acids. The CDR3 here is CASSLEQGRTEAFF. The CDR3 region has the DNA TGTGCCAGCAGCTTAGAACAGGGGAGGACTGAAGCTTTCTTT.

The V gene is TRBV7-2, the J gene TRBJ2-7, with unresolved D. The CDR3 runs to 16 residues. Germline V gene sequence: CDR1 SGHTA, CDR2 FQGNSA. V shed 1 base and J shed 1 base, with 14 bases lying between them. This CDR3 reads CASSLGLGSGSYEQYF. The CDR3, as DNA: TGTGCCAGCAGCTTAGGGTTGGGTTCGGGTTCCTACGAGCAGTACTTC.

The chain joins TRBV6-5 to TRBJ2-5; 8 positions agree with TRBD2. Germline values: CDR1 MNHEY, CDR2 SVGAGI. This CDR3 is built from 14 residues. V lost 7 bases and J lost 5; bases outside the gene matches: 9. The CDR3 is CASTDSGGQETQYF. The CDR3 bases are TGTGCCAGCACCGATTCGGGGGGGCAGGAGACCCAGTACTTC.

The chain uses TRBV7-9 and TRBJ1-2, with D uncertain. The germline V gene encodes CDR1 SEHNR and CDR2 FQNEAQ (reference sequence). This CDR3 region has 14 residues. V was trimmed by 5 bases and J by 8 bases, leaving 18 bases between them. CDR3 loop: CASSPSSAAEGYTF. The DNA for the CDR3 is TGTGCCAGCAGCCCATCATCGGCAGCGGAGGGCTACACCTTC.

This chain joins TRBV11-3 and TRBJ1-5; D remains ambiguous. This CDR3 is 13 amino acids long. Per germline, CDR1 SGHNT and CDR2 YENEEA. V dropped 1 base and J dropped 5 bases, with 6 bases sitting between them. The DNA for the CDR3 is TGTGCCAGCAGCTTAGGTTTCGATCAGCCCCAGCATTTT. Encoded protein: CASSLGFDQPQHF.

This clone was counted between two and nine times. The gene calls are TRBV10-3 and TRBJ2-3; TRBD2 agrees at 8 bases. Germline V gene lookup returns CDR1 ENHRY and CDR2 SYGVKD. Trimming cost V 10 bases and J 1 base; bases outside gene matches: 7. This CDR3 is built from 14 residues. In nucleotides, the CDR3 is TGTGCCACCTCCTCGGGGGGGGGCACAGATACGCAGTATTTT. It is translated as CATSSGGGTDTQYF.

The chain is built from TRBV7-9 and TRBJ1-6, with 7 bases identical to TRBD1. The CDR3 has 15 amino acids. Germline lookup yields CDR1 SEHNR and CDR2 FQNEAQ (reference sequence). Losses at the gene ends were 5 bases for V and 7 bases for J; bases not matched to a gene: 8. The CDR3 DNA reads as TGTGCCAGCAGCCAACTGACAGGGAGAAATTCACCCCTCCACTTT. Translated: CASSQLTGRNSPLHF.

The chain couples TRBV11-3 to TRBJ2-1, with D possibly TRBD2 on 7 matching bases. Trimming cost V 7 bases and J 8 bases, with 21 bases left between them. This CDR3 is built from 15 residues. CDR1 and CDR2 from the germline V gene are SGHNT and YENEEA. Here the CDR3 DNA reads TGTGCCAGCACCCCTAGGGGGGGTTGGGAGGATGAGCAGTTCTTC. Translating it yields CASTPRGGWEDEQFF.

This chain joins TRBV7-8 and TRBJ2-2; no firm D call. Trimming left V 1 base short and J 1 base short, with 4 bases between. This CDR3 is 14 amino acids long. CDR1 SGHVS and CDR2 FQNEAQ come from the germline V gene. The CDR3 DNA sequence: TGTGCCAGCAGCTTAGACTTGAACACCGGGGAGCTGTTTTTT. It is translated as CASSLDLNTGELFF. Filled out from reference TRBV7-8 and TRBJ2-2, the complete variable domain reads GAGVSQSPRYKVAKRGQDVALRCDPISGHVSLFWYQQALGQGPEFLTYFQNEAQLDKSGLPSDRFFAERPEGSVSTLKIQRTQQEDSAVYLCASSLDLNTGELFFGEGSRLTVL.

The rearrangement uses TRBV6-1 and TRBJ1-1; maybe TRBD1 (6 bases). V gave up 1 base and J gave up 4 bases, with 13 bases separating them. The germline gives CDR1 MNHNS, CDR2 SASEGT. The CDR3 is made up of 15 amino acids. The CDR3 sequence is CASSEGTAGATEAFF. The CDR3 nucleotides read TGTGCCAGCAGTGAAGGGACAGCCGGGGCCACTGAAGCTTTCTTT.

This clone appeared a few times. The rearrangement joins TRBV11-3 to TRBJ2-5; 7 bases align to TRBD1. Germline V CDR1 and CDR2: SGHNT, YENEEA. CDR3 length: 15 amino acids. V was clipped by 0 bases and J by 2 bases; unmatched bases: 3. The DNA for the CDR3 is TGTGCCAGCAGCTTAGACCGGGGACAGCAAGAGACCCAGTACTTC. This gives the protein CASSLDRGQQETQYF.

The chain uses TRBV5-4 and TRBJ2-7, with 7 bases fitting TRBD2. V dropped 4 bases and J dropped 5; count of bases not matched to a gene: 12. Germline CDR1 is SGHNT and CDR2 is YYREEE (reference sequence). The CDR3 runs to 15 residues. CDR3 DNA sequence: TGTGCCAGCAGCCTCGGGACTACCCCTCGGAACGAGCAGTACTTC. It yields the protein CASSLGTTPRNEQYF.

The table lists this clone with a few counts. The CDR3 loop reads CAWSAGGEQPQHF. CDR3 DNA sequence: TGTGCCTGGAGTGCAGGGGGCGAGCAGCCCCAGCATTTT. The chain joins TRBV30 to TRBJ1-5, with 8 bases fitting TRBD1. The CDR3 runs to 13 residues. In germline, CDR1 is GTSNPN, CDR2 SVGIG (reference sequence). V lost 1 base and J lost 7; bases outside the gene matches: 3.

The table lists this clone with a few counts. The chain joins TRBV5-6 to TRBJ2-4; 7 nucleotides agree with TRBD2. Germline V gives CDR1 SGHDT, CDR2 YYEEEE. The CDR3 loop spans 17 amino acids. Losses at the gene ends were 4 bases for V and 6 bases for J; bases not matched to a gene: 16. The DNA for the CDR3 is TGTGCCAGCAGCCGTGGGAGGGCCCTACCGTTGGGAAACATTCAGTACTTC. Residues: CASSRGRALPLGNIQYF. Variable domain in full (rest from reference TRBV5-6 and TRBJ2-4): DAGVTQSPTHLIKTRGQQVTLRCSPKSGHDTVSWYQQALGQGPQFIFQYYEEEERQRGNFPDRFSGHQFPNYSSELNVNALLLGDSALYLCASSRGRALPLGNIQYFGAGTRLSVL.

The rearrangement joins TRBV7-9 to TRBJ2-4; TRBD2 matches 9 bases. Germline V gene lookup returns CDR1 SEHNR and CDR2 FQNEAQ (reference sequence). V was clipped by 5 bases and J by 9 bases; unmatched bases: 11. This CDR3 is 15 amino acids long. CDR3 bases: TGTGCCAGCAGCAGCGTAGCGGGAGAGGGTAGCATTCAGTACTTC. It translates to CASSSVAGEGSIQYF.

V gene TRBV27 combines with J gene TRBJ2-6; TRBD1 matches 9 bases. The trim removed 3 bases at V and 0 bases at J, leaving 3 bases unmatched. Germline-derived CDR1 and CDR2 are MNHEY and SMNVEV (reference sequence). This CDR3 has 17 amino acids. In nucleotides, the CDR3 is TGTGCCAGCAGTTTTGGACAGGGGAGCTCTGGGGCCAACGTCCTGACTTTC. Its translation: CASSFGQGSSGANVLTF. The variable domain in full, completed from reference TRBV27 and TRBJ2-6, reads EAQVTQNPRYLITVTGKKLTVTCSQNMNHEYMSWYRQDPGLGLRQIYYSMNVEVTDKGDVPEGYKVSRKEKRNFPLILESPSPNQTSLYFCASSFGQGSSGANVLTFGAGSRLTVL.

The chain carries TRBV30 and TRBJ1-2, with 9 bases that match TRBD1. This CDR3 region has 13 residues. In germline, CDR1 is GTSNPN, CDR2 SVGIG (reference sequence). The V gene end was trimmed by 7 bases and the J gene end by 6 bases; junction bases not matched to a gene: 9. For the CDR3, the DNA is TGTGCCTCCCTTCGACAGGGGGGAAATGGCTACACCTTC. Translating gives CASLRQGGNGYTF.

This clone was seen a few times. This chain connects TRBV6-5 to TRBJ2-3; 7 bases are a match to TRBD2. The CDR3 loop spans 14 amino acids. In germline, CDR1 is MNHEY, CDR2 SVGAGI. With V trimmed by 6 bases and J by 1 base, 4 bases remained unmatched. CDR3 sequence: CASREAGGTDTQYF. CDR3 nucleotide sequence: TGTGCCAGCAGAGAGGCGGGGGGCACAGATACGCAGTATTTT.